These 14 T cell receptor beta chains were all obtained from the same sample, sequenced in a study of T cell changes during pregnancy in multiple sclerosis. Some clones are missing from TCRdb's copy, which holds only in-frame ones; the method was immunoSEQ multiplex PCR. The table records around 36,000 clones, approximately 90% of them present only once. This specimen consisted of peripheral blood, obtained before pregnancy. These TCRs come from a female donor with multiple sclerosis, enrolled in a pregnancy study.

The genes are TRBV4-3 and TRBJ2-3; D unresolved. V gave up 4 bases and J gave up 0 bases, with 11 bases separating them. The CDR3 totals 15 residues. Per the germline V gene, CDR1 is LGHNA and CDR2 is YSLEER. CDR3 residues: CASSLLKTSTDTQYF. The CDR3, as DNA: TGCGCCAGCAGCCTACTTAAGACTAGCACAGATACGCAGTATTTT.

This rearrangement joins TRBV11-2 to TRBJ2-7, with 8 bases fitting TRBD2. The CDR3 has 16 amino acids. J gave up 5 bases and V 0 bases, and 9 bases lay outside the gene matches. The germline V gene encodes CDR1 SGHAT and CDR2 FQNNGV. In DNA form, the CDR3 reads TGTGCCAGCAGCTTAGATCGGAGCGGGAGTTCCCACGAGCAGTACTTC. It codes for CASSLDRSGSSHEQYF.

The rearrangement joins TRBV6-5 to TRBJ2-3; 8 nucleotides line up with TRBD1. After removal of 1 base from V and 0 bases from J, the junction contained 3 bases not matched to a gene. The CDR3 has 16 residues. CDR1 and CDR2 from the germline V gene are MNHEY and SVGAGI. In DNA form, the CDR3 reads TGTGCCAGCAGTTACTGGACAGGGACTAGCACAGATACGCAGTATTTT. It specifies CASSYWTGTSTDTQYF.

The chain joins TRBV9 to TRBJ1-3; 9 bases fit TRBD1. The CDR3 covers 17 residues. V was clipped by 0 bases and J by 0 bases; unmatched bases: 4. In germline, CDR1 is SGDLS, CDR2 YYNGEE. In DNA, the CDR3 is TGTGCCAGCAGCGTAGAAACAGGGGGCCTCTCTGGAAACACCATATATTTT. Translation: CASSVETGGLSGNTIYF.

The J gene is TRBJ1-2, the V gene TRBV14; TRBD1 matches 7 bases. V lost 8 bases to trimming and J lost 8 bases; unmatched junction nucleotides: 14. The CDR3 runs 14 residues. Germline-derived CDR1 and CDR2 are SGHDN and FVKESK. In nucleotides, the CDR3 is TGTGCCAGCCAACGGGTGGACAGGAGGGGAGGCTACACCTTC. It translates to CASQRVDRRGGYTF.

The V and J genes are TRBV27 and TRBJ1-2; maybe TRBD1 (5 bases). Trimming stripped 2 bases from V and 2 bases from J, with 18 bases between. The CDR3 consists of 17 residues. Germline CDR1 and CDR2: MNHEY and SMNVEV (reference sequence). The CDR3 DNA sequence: TGTGCCAGCAGTTTAGGGGGGTTTAAGGACACGAACTATGGCTACACCTTC. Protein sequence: CASSLGGFKDTNYGYTF.

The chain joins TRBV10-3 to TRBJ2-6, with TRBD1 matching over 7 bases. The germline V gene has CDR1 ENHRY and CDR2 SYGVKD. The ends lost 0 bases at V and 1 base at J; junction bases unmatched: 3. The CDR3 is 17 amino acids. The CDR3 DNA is TGTGCCATCAGTGAGTCGGAACAGGGGTCTGGGGCCAACGTCCTGACTTTC. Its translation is CAISESEQGSGANVLTF.

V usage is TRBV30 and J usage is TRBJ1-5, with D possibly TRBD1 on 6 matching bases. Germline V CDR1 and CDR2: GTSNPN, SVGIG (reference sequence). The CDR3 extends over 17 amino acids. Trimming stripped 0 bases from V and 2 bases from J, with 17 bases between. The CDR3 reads CAWSVRWTAEGNQPQHF. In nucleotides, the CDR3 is TGTGCCTGGAGTGTACGGTGGACAGCTGAGGGCAATCAGCCCCAGCATTTT. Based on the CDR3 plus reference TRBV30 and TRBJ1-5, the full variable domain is SQTIHQWPATLVQPVGSPLSLECTVEGTSNPNLYWYRQAAGRGLQLLFYSVGIGQISSEVPQNLSASRPQDRQFILSSKKLLLSDSGFYLCAWSVRWTAEGNQPQHFGDGTRLSIL.

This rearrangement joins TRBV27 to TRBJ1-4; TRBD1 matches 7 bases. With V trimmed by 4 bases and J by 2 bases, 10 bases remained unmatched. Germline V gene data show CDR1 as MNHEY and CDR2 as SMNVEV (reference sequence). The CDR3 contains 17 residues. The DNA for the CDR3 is TGTGCCAGCAGTTCTGTACAGGGGTTCGCTACTAATGAAAAACTGTTTTTT. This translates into CASSSVQGFATNEKLFF. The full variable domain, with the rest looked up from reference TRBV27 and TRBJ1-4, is EAQVTQNPRYLITVTGKKLTVTCSQNMNHEYMSWYRQDPGLGLRQIYYSMNVEVTDKGDVPEGYKVSRKEKRNFPLILESPSPNQTSLYFCASSSVQGFATNEKLFFGSGTQLSVL.

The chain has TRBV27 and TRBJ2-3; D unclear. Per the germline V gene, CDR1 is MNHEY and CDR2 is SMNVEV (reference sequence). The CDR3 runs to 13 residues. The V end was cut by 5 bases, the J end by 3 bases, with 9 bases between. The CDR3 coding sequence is TGTGCCAGCAGTGTTTTCCTGACAGATACGCAGTATTTT. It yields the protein CASSVFLTDTQYF.

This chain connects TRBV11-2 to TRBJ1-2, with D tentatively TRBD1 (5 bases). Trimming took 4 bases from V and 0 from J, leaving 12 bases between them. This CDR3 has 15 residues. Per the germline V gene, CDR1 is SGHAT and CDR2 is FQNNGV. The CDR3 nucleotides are TGTGCCAGCAGCTATTACAAGGGGCCTAACTATGGCTACACCTTC. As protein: CASSYYKGPNYGYTF.

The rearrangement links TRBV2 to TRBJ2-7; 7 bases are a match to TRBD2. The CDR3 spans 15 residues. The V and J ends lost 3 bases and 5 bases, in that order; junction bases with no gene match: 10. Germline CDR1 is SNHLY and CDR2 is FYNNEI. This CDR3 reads CASSDVGEGLHEQYF. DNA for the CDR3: TGTGCCAGCAGTGATGTGGGGGAGGGCCTCCACGAGCAGTACTTC.

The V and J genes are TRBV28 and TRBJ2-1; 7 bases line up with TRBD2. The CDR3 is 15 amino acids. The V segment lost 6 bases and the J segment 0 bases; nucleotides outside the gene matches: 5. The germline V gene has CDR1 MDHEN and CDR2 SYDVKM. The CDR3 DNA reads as TGTGCCAGCAGCCGTCGGGGGGACTCCTACAATGAGCAGTTCTTC. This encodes CASSRRGDSYNEQFF.

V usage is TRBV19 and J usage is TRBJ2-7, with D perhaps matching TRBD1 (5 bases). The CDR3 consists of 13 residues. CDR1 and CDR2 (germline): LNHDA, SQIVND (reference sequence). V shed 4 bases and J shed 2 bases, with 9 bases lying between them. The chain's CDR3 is CASSKGDTYEQYF. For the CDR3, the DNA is TGTGCCAGTAGTAAAGGGGATACCTACGAGCAGTACTTC.